One sample yielded the 31 T cell receptor beta chains listed below, sequenced in a study of cytomegalovirus exposure and HLA in healthy donors. Some clones are missing from TCRdb's copy, which holds only in-frame ones; the method was immunoSEQ multiplex PCR. Altogether fewer than 95,000 clones are present, approximately 88% being singletons, with the ten largest covering about an eighth. Sequenced: PBMCs. The receptors derive from a woman aged 18-30 years in good health and CMV-seropositive.

This clone has more than one count but fewer than ten. The V and J genes are TRBV28 and TRBJ2-7, with a weak D call TRBD2 (5 bases). Germline loops: CDR1 MDHEN, CDR2 SYDVKM. The CDR3 runs 15 residues. Trimming removed 2 bases at V and 3 bases at J, with 14 bases between. This chain's CDR3 is CASSLGSAGLYEQYF. In DNA form, the CDR3 reads TGTGCCAGCAGTTTAGGGAGCGCTGGGCTCTACGAGCAGTACTTC.

The chain couples TRBV7-9 to TRBJ1-2; the D gene is possibly TRBD1 (6 bases). The CDR3 is 16 residues long. The germline V and J ends were trimmed by 2 bases and 2 bases, with 15 bases remaining between them. CDR1 and CDR2 from the germline V gene are SEHNR and FQNEAQ (reference sequence). The CDR3: CASSLSGQKENYGYTF. In DNA, the CDR3 is TGTGCCAGCAGCTTATCTGGACAGAAAGAGAACTATGGCTACACCTTC.

This chain joins TRBV6-5 and TRBJ2-1; 10 positions match TRBD1. V was clipped by 5 bases and J by 6 bases; unmatched bases: 1. CDR1 MNHEY and CDR2 SVGAGI come from the germline V gene. The CDR3 contains 13 residues. The CDR3 loop reads CASSRTGGNEQFF. CDR3 sequence (DNA): TGTGCCAGCAGTCGGACAGGGGGCAATGAGCAGTTCTTC.

The V call is TRBV4-2, the J call TRBJ2-1, with a tentative D call TRBD1 (6 bases). Trimming stripped 1 base from V and 5 bases from J, with 15 bases between. The CDR3 is made up of 16 amino acids. Looked up from germline, CDR1 is LGHNA and CDR2 is YNFKEQ. The CDR3 DNA follows: TGTGCCAGCAGCCAAGGGGGTGGGTCAGGGGACAATGAGCAGTTCTTC. Protein product: CASSQGGGSGDNEQFF.

The DNA for the CDR3 is TGTGCCAGCAGCGACGGGACAGGGGGGGACGAGCAGTACTTC. Its translation: CASSDGTGGDEQYF. The chain recombines TRBV4-2 with TRBJ2-7; 11 bases align to TRBD1. CDR1 LGHNA and CDR2 YNFKEQ come from the germline V gene. Unmatched junction bases numbered 5, after V lost 5 bases and J lost 5 bases. The CDR3 contains 14 residues.

The gene calls are TRBV19 and TRBJ2-2; the match to TRBD1 covers 7 bases. Germline V CDR1 and CDR2: LNHDA, SQIVND (reference sequence). This CDR3 is 13 amino acids long. The J segment lost 6 bases and the V segment lost 4 bases, leaving 2 bases of the junction unmatched. This chain's CDR3 is CASSTGQAGELFF. CDR3 bases: TGTGCCAGTAGTACCGGACAGGCCGGGGAGCTGTTTTTT.

The chain carries TRBV19 and TRBJ2-7, with 8 bases identical to TRBD1. V lost 3 bases to trimming and J lost 6 bases; unmatched junction nucleotides: 10. CDR1 LNHDA and CDR2 SQIVND come from the germline V gene (reference sequence). The CDR3 is made up of 15 amino acids. CDR3 nucleotide sequence: TGTGCCAGTAGTATGGCCCGGGACAGGTCAGGCGAGCAGTACTTC. Translated, it gives CASSMARDRSGEQYF.

As for this clone: One junction end does not reproduce the germline sequence, and a read error may be involved. The chain uses TRBV10-3 and TRBJ1-5; D not resolved. Germline V CDR1 and CDR2: ENHRY, SYGVKD. The CDR3 runs to 12 residues. The DNA of the CDR3 is TGCGCGGGAGGTCACGACAATCAGCCCCAGCATTTT. It encodes CAGGHDNQPQHF.

At least ten counts were recorded for this clone. This rearrangement joins TRBV10-1 to TRBJ1-5, with D maybe TRBD1 (6 bases). Trimming removed 4 bases from V and 5 bases from J, with 9 bases in between. CDR1 is WNHNN and CDR2 is SYGVQD in the germline V gene (reference sequence). This CDR3 is built from 13 residues. CDR3 loop: CASSGQVDQPQHF. The CDR3 DNA is TGCGCCAGCAGTGGACAGGTCGATCAGCCCCAGCATTTT.

This chain uses TRBV28 with TRBJ2-7, with TRBD1 as a possible D gene (5 bases). V was trimmed by 6 bases and J by 3 bases, leaving 18 bases between them. The CDR3 totals 15 residues. The germline V gene encodes CDR1 MDHEN and CDR2 SYDVKM. CDR3 loop: CASSSAQDNYYEQYF. For the CDR3, the DNA is TGTGCCAGCAGCTCCGCACAGGACAATTACTACGAGCAGTACTTC.

There are a few counts of this clone. The chain links TRBV19 to TRBJ2-7; the match to TRBD1 covers 9 bases. Germline V gene sequence: CDR1 LNHDA, CDR2 SQIVND (reference sequence). CDR3 length equals 13 residues. J was trimmed by 8 bases and V by 8 bases; bases with no gene match: 10. DNA for the CDR3: TGTGCCAGTTCCCCGGACAGGGGCAGGAAGCAGTACTTC. Its translation: CASSPDRGRKQYF. The full variable domain, in which reference TRBV19 and TRBJ2-7 provide the parts outside the CDR3, is DGGITQSPKYLFRKEGQNVTLSCEQNLNHDAMYWYRQDPGQGLRLIYYSQIVNDFQKGDIAEGYSVSREKKESFPLTVTSAQKNPTAFYLCASSPDRGRKQYFGPGTRLTVT.

The chain links TRBV27 to TRBJ2-1; 9 nucleotides line up with TRBD2. This CDR3 has 15 amino acids. Unmatched junction bases numbered 12, after V lost 8 bases and J lost 7 bases. CDR1 is MNHEY and CDR2 is SMNVEV in the germline V gene (reference sequence). CDR3 sequence (DNA): TGTGCCAGCGCCGCCGGGACTAGCTGGGTAAATGAGCAGTTCTTC. Translation: CASAAGTSWVNEQFF.

V usage is TRBV6-1 and J usage is TRBJ1-5; D unresolved. CDR3 size: 12 residues. From germline, CDR1 is MNHNS and CDR2 SASEGT. Trimming pared 3 bases from V and 9 bases from J, leaving 9 bases between. Here the CDR3 DNA reads TGTGCCAGCAGTGAGTCCGAGGGGCCCCAGCATTTT. Encoded protein: CASSESEGPQHF.

The rearrangement uses TRBV7-2 and TRBJ2-7, with 7 bases aligning to TRBD1. Germline V gives CDR1 SGHTA, CDR2 FQGNSA. The CDR3 runs 13 residues. The ends lost 5 bases at V and 5 bases at J; junction bases unmatched: 6. The CDR3 coding sequence is TGTGCCAGCAGCGGTGGGACAGTTAACGAGCAGTACTTC. This sequence encodes CASSGGTVNEQYF.

The table lists this clone with a few counts. The identical CDR3 is also encoded by other nucleotide sequences in the sample. The J gene is TRBJ1-5, the V gene TRBV2; 7 nucleotides line up with TRBD1. This CDR3 is built from 14 residues. Germline assignment: CDR1 SNHLY and CDR2 FYNNEI. J gave up 4 bases and V 5 bases, and 5 bases lay outside the gene matches. The CDR3 region has the DNA TGTGCCAGCAGTTGGACAGGTCTTAATCAGCCCCAGCATTTT. This sequence encodes CASSWTGLNQPQHF.

V is TRBV7-3 and J is TRBJ2-1; a possible D gene is TRBD2 (6 bases). Between the trimmed V and J ends, which lost 5 bases and 4 bases, there was a span of 9 bases. The CDR3 length is 13 residues. Germline CDR1 reads SGHTA; CDR2 reads FQGTGA. CDR3 DNA sequence: TGTGCCAGCAGCGCGGGACTTTACAATGAGCAGTTCTTC. As protein: CASSAGLYNEQFF.

Only a few counts were recorded for this clone. This chain joins TRBV10-3 and TRBJ2-1, with D maybe TRBD1 (5 bases). V lost 10 bases and J 8 bases, leaving 15 bases between the germline ends. Germline assignment: CDR1 ENHRY and CDR2 SYGVKD. This CDR3 spans 12 amino acids. CDR3 coding DNA: TGTGCCAGTCACAATAGGGGCCATGAGCAGTTCTTC. Translated, it gives CASHNRGHEQFF.

The chain is built from TRBV9 and TRBJ1-2; D perhaps matches TRBD1 (5 bases). Per germline, CDR1 SGDLS and CDR2 YYNGEE. V shed 3 bases and J shed 1 base, with 10 bases lying between them. The CDR3 loop spans 14 amino acids. Here the CDR3 DNA reads TGTGCCAGCAGCGGAACACAGGATAACTATGGCTACACCTTC. It codes for CASSGTQDNYGYTF.

The genes are TRBV18 and TRBJ2-7, with TRBD1 as a possible D gene (6 bases). The CDR3 contains 14 residues. Deletions cut 2 bases from V and 2 bases from J, with 10 bases between. Germline V CDR1 and CDR2: KGHSH, LQKENI. The CDR3 region has the DNA TGTGCCAGCTCACCAGCACAGGGCCCCTACGAGCAGTACTTC. Protein sequence: CASSPAQGPYEQYF.

The chain combines TRBV6-5 with TRBJ1-2; weak D call: TRBD1 (6 bases). Germline CDR1 reads MNHEY; CDR2 reads SVGAGI. The CDR3 has 12 residues. Trimming cost V 5 bases and J 8 bases, with 12 bases left between them. CDR3 sequence (DNA): TGTGCCAGCAGTAGCTACAGGGACGGCTACACCTTC. Its translation is CASSSYRDGYTF.

The J gene is TRBJ1-1, the V gene TRBV5-1; weak D call: TRBD1 (6 bases). The CDR3 consists of 14 residues. The V end lost 0 bases, the J end lost 1 base, and 7 bases lay between the germline ends. Germline V gene sequence: CDR1 SGHRS, CDR2 YFSETQ. The CDR3 DNA follows: TGCGCCAGCAGCTTGGTGGGACAGAACACTGAAGCTTTCTTT. This encodes CASSLVGQNTEAFF. Supplemented by reference TRBV5-1 and TRBJ1-1, the full variable domain reads KAGVTQTPRYLIKTRGQQVTLSCSPISGHRSVSWYQQTPGQGLQFLFEYFSETQRNKGNFPGRFSGRQFSNSRSEMNVSTLELGDSALYLCASSLVGQNTEAFFGQGTRLTVV.

V and J are TRBV18 and TRBJ1-1, with 8 bases aligning to TRBD1. The trim removed 3 bases at V and 2 bases at J, leaving 5 bases unmatched. The CDR3 is made up of 15 amino acids. Per the germline V gene, CDR1 is KGHSH and CDR2 is LQKENI. CDR3 protein: CASSPRTGSNTEAFF. CDR3 sequence (DNA): TGTGCCAGCTCACCGAGGACAGGGTCTAACACTGAAGCTTTCTTT.

The sample holds a few counts of this clone. This chain joins TRBV19 and TRBJ1-5; 7 nucleotides match TRBD1. V lost 10 bases and J lost 5; bases outside the gene matches: 8. Germline V lookup: CDR1 LNHDA, CDR2 SQIVND (reference sequence). This CDR3 region has 13 residues. The CDR3 nucleotides are TGTGCCATAAGTCAGGGGGTGGATCAGCCCCAGCATTTT. Residues: CAISQGVDQPQHF.

The V and J genes are TRBV27 and TRBJ2-7; 7 bases map to TRBD1. Per the germline V gene, CDR1 is MNHEY and CDR2 is SMNVEV (reference sequence). The CDR3 is made up of 13 amino acids. Germline trimming cut 3 bases from V and 5 bases from J; bases unmatched to any gene: 4. CDR3 bases: TGTGCCAGCAGTTTTTACAGGGGCCACGAGCAGTACTTC. It specifies CASSFYRGHEQYF.

V and J are TRBV25-1 and TRBJ2-1, with 8 positions matching TRBD2. In germline, CDR1 is MGHDK, CDR2 SYGVNS. CDR3 length equals 17 residues. Trimming took 2 bases from V and 3 from J; bases not matched to a gene: 9. The CDR3 bases are TGTGCCAGCAGTGAAGCCCTAGGGGCGGGGGGCTACAATGAGCAGTTCTTC. This encodes CASSEALGAGGYNEQFF.

The rearrangement joins TRBV28 to TRBJ1-2; tentatively, D is TRBD1 (5 bases). Germline assignment: CDR1 MDHEN and CDR2 SYDVKM. This CDR3 has 14 residues. V lost 6 bases and J lost 8, with 19 bases in between. The DNA of the CDR3 is TGTGCCAGCAGGGAGCGGGGGGACCGGTGGGGCTACACCTTC. Protein sequence: CASRERGDRWGYTF.

This clone was found a few times. J is TRBJ1-2 and V is TRBV7-2; D unresolved. The CDR3 totals 13 residues. V was clipped by 1 base and J by 8 bases, with 11 bases between them. The germline CDR1 and CDR2 sequences are SGHTA and FQGNSA. The CDR3 coding sequence is TGTGCCAGCAGCTTAGAAGAGGCCCAAGGCTACACCTTC. Protein sequence: CASSLEEAQGYTF.

The chain carries TRBV13 and TRBJ2-1, with 8 bases lining up with TRBD2. V lost 0 bases, J lost 3 bases, and 4 bases stayed unmatched. The CDR3 length is 16 residues. The germline V gene encodes CDR1 PRHDT and CDR2 FYEKMQ (reference sequence). Here the CDR3 reads CASSLGISGGYNEQFF. The DNA for the CDR3 is TGTGCCAGCAGCTTAGGTATAAGCGGGGGCTACAATGAGCAGTTCTTC. Full variable domain (rest looked up from reference TRBV13 and TRBJ2-1): AAGVIQSPRHLIKEKRETATLKCYPIPRHDTVYWYQQGPGQDPQFLISFYEKMQSDKGSIPDRFSAQQFSDYHSELNMSSLELGDSALYFCASSLGISGGYNEQFFGPGTRLTVL.

This clone appeared a single time. This chain joins TRBV7-8 and TRBJ1-2, with D possibly TRBD1 on 5 matching bases. This CDR3 has 14 residues. V lost 2 bases to trimming and J lost 4 bases, with 11 bases between them. In germline, CDR1 is SGHVS, CDR2 FQNEAQ. As DNA, the CDR3 is TGTGCCAGCAGCTTACAGGGATCGGGCTATGGCTACACCTTC. This gives the protein CASSLQGSGYGYTF.

V gene TRBV28 combines with J gene TRBJ2-1; the match to TRBD2 covers 10 bases. This CDR3 has 18 residues. Trimming took 3 bases from V and 2 from J; bases not matched to a gene: 10. CDR1 and CDR2 from the germline V gene are MDHEN and SYDVKM. CDR3 region: CASSFYQHGLAAYNEQFF. The CDR3 bases are TGTGCCAGCAGTTTTTACCAACATGGACTAGCGGCCTACAATGAGCAGTTCTTC.

In DNA, the CDR3 is TGCGCCAGCAGCTTGGGACAGAGCTCCTACGAGCAGTACTTC. Its translation: CASSLGQSSYEQYF. The genes are TRBV5-1 and TRBJ2-5; D possibly corresponds to TRBD1 (5 bases). The J call may be mistaken, given a closer DNA end match to TRBJ2-7. Looked up from germline, CDR1 is SGHRS and CDR2 is YFSETQ. This CDR3 is 14 amino acids long.